Here is one T cell receptor beta chain with its context. Its antigen is undetermined. The entry originates in a study of beta chain features in type 1 diabetes. Study-level findings and limits: Cells expressing TCR highly could be over-represented by cDNA sequencing.

Blood was collected once per donor into heparin, averaging around 0.11 L. Expressed TCRB transcripts were sequenced because the isolated RNA had all been reverse transcribed beforehand. Repertoires were generated with immunoSEQ multiplex PCR, while TCRdb's copy carries only in-frame clones and drops some. The sample holds roughly 500,000 clones, roughly 10% seen once. The CDR3 contains 15 residues. Per the germline V gene, CDR1 is MGHRA and CDR2 is YSYEKL. V lost 0 bases, J lost 7 bases, and 7 bases stayed unmatched. The sequencing input was naive CD4+ T cells from blood. This clonotype originated in a young woman in good health. The chain is built from TRBV4-1 and TRBJ1-2; TRBD1 matches at 8 bases. The CDR3 DNA sequence: TGCGCCAGCAGCCAAGATCCCCGGACAGGGTCTGGCTACACCTTC. Protein sequence: CASSQDPRTGSGYTF.